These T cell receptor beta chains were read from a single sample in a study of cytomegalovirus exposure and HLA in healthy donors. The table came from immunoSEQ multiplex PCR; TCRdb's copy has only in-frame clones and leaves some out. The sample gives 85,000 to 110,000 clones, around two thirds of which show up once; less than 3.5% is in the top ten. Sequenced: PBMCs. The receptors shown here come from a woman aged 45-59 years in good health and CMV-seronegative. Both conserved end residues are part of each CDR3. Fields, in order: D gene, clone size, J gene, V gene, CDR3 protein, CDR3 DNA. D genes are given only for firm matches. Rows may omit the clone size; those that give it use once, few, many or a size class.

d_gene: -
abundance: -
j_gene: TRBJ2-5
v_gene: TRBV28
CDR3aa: CATVQETQYF
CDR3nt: TGTGCCACGGTACAAGAGACCCAGTACTTC

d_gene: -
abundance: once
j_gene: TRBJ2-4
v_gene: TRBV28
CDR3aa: CASSPRGTKNIQYF
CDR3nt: TGTGCCAGCAGCCCCCGGGGAACCAAAAACATTCAGTACTTC

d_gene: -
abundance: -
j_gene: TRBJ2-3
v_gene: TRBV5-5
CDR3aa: CASSFPNTDTQYF
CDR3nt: TGTGCCAGCAGCTTTCCCAACACAGATACGCAGTATTTT

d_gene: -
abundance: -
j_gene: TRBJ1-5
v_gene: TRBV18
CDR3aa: CASSPEGSGNQPQHF
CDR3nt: TGTGCCAGCTCACCAGAGGGTTCGGGCAATCAGCCCCAGCATTTT

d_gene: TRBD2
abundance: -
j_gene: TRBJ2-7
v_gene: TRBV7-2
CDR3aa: CASSRVAGPYEQYF
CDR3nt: TGTGCCAGCAGCCGTGTAGCGGGTCCCTACGAGCAGTACTTC

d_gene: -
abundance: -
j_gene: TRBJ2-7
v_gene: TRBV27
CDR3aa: CASSPHGASSYEQYF
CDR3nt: TGTGCCAGCAGTCCTCATGGGGCGAGCTCCTACGAGCAGTACTTC

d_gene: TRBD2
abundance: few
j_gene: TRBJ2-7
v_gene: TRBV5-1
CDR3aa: CASSFTSGGSYEQYF
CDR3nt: TGCGCCAGCAGCTTTACTAGCGGGGGTTCCTACGAGCAGTACTTC

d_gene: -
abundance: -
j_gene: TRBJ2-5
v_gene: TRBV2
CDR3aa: CASTEGPEETQYF
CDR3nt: TGTGCCAGCACCGAGGGTCCCGAAGAGACCCAGTACTTC

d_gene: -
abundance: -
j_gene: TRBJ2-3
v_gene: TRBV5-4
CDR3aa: CASSLAPKGSDTQYF
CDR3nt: TGTGCCAGCAGCTTGGCCCCTAAGGGGTCAGATACGCAGTATTTT

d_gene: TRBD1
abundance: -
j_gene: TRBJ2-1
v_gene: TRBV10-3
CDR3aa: CAISGTGMYEQFF
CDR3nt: TGTGCCATCAGCGGGACAGGGATGTATGAGCAGTTCTTC